This passage covers 11 T cell receptor beta chains from one sample sequenced in a study of T cells in Graves' hyperthyroidism and ophthalmopathy. From RNA transcripts, TCR beta CDR3 regions were amplified. An initial round of RT-PCR targeting the TCR CDR3 relied on the HTBI primer set. TCRdb re-analysed the multiplex PCR reads in MiXCR, keeping a single row per CDR3 protein. The data hold approximately 28,000 distinct CDR3 sequences, with 40% to 55% observed a single time. The sample comprised blood. These receptors were obtained from a woman aged 25 to 45 with Graves' hyperthyroidism.

Ten or more counts support this clonotype. This chain joins TRBV14 and TRBJ1-1; D gene uncertain. V lost 0 bases and J lost 1, with 9 bases in between. The CDR3 is 15 amino acids. Germline V lookup: CDR1 SGHDN, CDR2 FVKESK. The CDR3, as DNA: TGTGCCAGCAGCCAAGATCCACTTCCGAACACTGAAGCTTTCTTT. It specifies CASSQDPLPNTEAFF.

This clonotype has just a few counts. V usage is TRBV24-1 and J usage is TRBJ2-7; 10 bases line up with TRBD2. Unmatched junction bases numbered 5, after V lost 8 bases and J lost 5 bases. Germline V gene sequence: CDR1 KGHDR, CDR2 SFDVKD. This CDR3 is built from 13 residues. This CDR3 reads CATTSSGSDEQYF. CDR3 nucleotides: TGTGCCACCACTTCTAGCGGGAGCGACGAGCAGTACTTC.

This clonotype was seen repeatedly, ten times or more. J is TRBJ2-1 and V is TRBV5-4, with D perhaps matching TRBD2 (5 bases). V gave up 3 bases and J gave up 0 bases, with 10 bases separating them. The CDR3 extends over 15 amino acids. Germline CDR1 reads SGHNT; CDR2 reads YYREEE (reference sequence). CDR3 DNA: TGTGCCAGCAGCTCCTCTAGCATCTCCTACAATGAGCAGTTCTTC. It translates to CASSSSSISYNEQFF. Filled out from reference TRBV5-4 and TRBJ2-1, the complete variable domain reads ETGVTQSPTHLIKTRGQQVTLRCSSQSGHNTVSWYQQALGQGPQFIFQYYREEENGRGNFPPRFSGLQFPNYSSELNVNALELDDSALYLCASSSSSISYNEQFFGPGTRLTVL.

As to this clonotype: The junction does not match germline at one end; this may be a read error. J is TRBJ1-1 and V is TRBV11-1; 7 nucleotides align to TRBD1. CDR1 is SGHAT, CDR2 FQDESV, per germline (reference sequence). CDR3 size: 16 residues. This chain's CDR3 is CATSLVLGNRGIEAFF. In nucleotides, the CDR3 is TGTGCCACCAGCCTAGTTTTAGGGAACAGGGGTATTGAAGCTTTCTTT. Looking up the rest from reference TRBV11-1 and TRBJ1-1 gives the full variable domain: EAEVAQSPRYKITEKSQAVAFWCDPISGHATLYWYRQILGQGPELLVQFQDESVVDDSQLPKDRFSAERLKGVDSTLKIQPAELGDSAMYLCATSLVLGNRGIEAFFGQGTRLTVV.

This clonotype was seen repeatedly, ten times or more. The chain combines TRBV12-3 or TRBV12-4 with TRBJ1-4; D call uncertain. The CDR3 is 14 residues long. V lost 4 bases, J lost 7 bases, and 13 bases lay in between. The CDR3 bases are TGTGCCAGCAGTTCGTCAAGCGGGTTTGAAAAACTGTTTTTT. As protein: CASSSSSGFEKLFF.

This chain joins TRBV27 and TRBJ2-1, with D possibly being TRBD1 (6 bases). Germline V gives CDR1 MNHEY, CDR2 SMNVEV (reference sequence). Trimming removed 8 bases at V and 6 bases at J, with 20 bases between. The CDR3 length is 15 residues. The CDR3 DNA sequence: TGTGCCAGCGGTCCCCCCAGGACAGTAACCAATGAGCAGTTCTTC. Amino acids: CASGPPRTVTNEQFF.

This clonotype was counted at least ten times. The junction and the germline gene differ at one end; a read error may be behind it. The chain carries TRBV28 and TRBJ2-7; D remains ambiguous. CDR3 length: 11 amino acids. Germline V CDR1 and CDR2: MDHEN, SYDVKM. The CDR3 is CANSLYYEQYF. CDR3 nucleotide sequence: TGTGCCAACAGTCTCTACTACGAGCAGTACTTC.

This clonotype turned up a few times. V and J are TRBV20-1 and TRBJ2-3; D is uncertain. The J call may be wrong; the DNA end is better matched by TRBJ1-5. Looked up from germline, CDR1 is DFQATT and CDR2 is SNEGSKA (reference sequence). This CDR3 is built from 14 residues. The CDR3 nucleotides read TGCAGTGCTAGGAAACTAGCGATTGCAGATACGCAGCATTTT. This encodes CSARKLAIADTQHF.

The J gene is TRBJ2-7, the V gene TRBV20-1, with 7 bases lining up with TRBD2. Germline V lookup: CDR1 DFQATT, CDR2 SNEGSKA (reference sequence). Trimming took 4 bases from V and 0 from J; bases not matched to a gene: 9. This CDR3 spans 15 amino acids. The CDR3 reads CSANMAWGGSYEQYF. Here the CDR3 DNA reads TGCAGTGCTAACATGGCCTGGGGGGGCTCCTACGAGCAGTACTTC.

This chain joins TRBV28 and TRBJ2-1; D ambiguous. This CDR3 spans 11 amino acids. Trimming took off 7 bases at V and 5 bases at J, with 6 bases between the two ends. CDR1 and CDR2 (germline): MDHEN, SYDVKM. This CDR3 reads CASTADNEQFF. CDR3 coding DNA: TGTGCCAGCACCGCCGACAATGAGCAGTTCTTC.

At least ten counts were recorded for this clonotype. V is TRBV11-2 and J is TRBJ1-1; D call uncertain. The V gene's germline CDR1 is SGHAT and CDR2 FQNNGV. The V end lost 2 bases, the J end lost 4 bases, and 17 bases lay between the germline ends. The CDR3 covers 16 residues. In DNA form, the CDR3 reads TGTGCCAGCAGCTTAATCGGGCAGAGTCCACGCACTGAAGCTTTCTTT. It specifies CASSLIGQSPRTEAFF. The entire variable domain, with the rest obtained from reference TRBV11-2 and TRBJ1-1, is as follows: EAGVAQSPRYKIIEKRQSVAFWCNPISGHATLYWYQQILGQGPKLLIQFQNNGVVDDSQLPKDRFSAERLKGVDSTLKIQPAKLEDSAVYLCASSLIGQSPRTEAFFGQGTRLTVV.